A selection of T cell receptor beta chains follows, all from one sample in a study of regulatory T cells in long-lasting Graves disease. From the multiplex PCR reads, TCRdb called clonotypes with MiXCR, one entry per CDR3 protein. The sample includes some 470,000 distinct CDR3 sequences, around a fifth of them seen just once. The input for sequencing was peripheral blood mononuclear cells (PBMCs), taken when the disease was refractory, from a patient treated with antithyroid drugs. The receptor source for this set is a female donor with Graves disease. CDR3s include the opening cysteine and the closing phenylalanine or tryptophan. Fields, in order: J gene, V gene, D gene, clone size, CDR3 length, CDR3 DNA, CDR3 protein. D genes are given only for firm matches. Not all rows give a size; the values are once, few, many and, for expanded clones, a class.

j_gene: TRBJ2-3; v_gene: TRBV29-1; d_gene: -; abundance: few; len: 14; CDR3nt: TGCAGCGGGCAGAGGGCAGTCAGCACAGATACGCAGTATTTT; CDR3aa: CSGQRAVSTDTQYF
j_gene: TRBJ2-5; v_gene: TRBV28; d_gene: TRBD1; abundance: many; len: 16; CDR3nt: TGTGCCAGCAGTTTACGGGGACAGGGTGGAAGAGAGACCCAGTACTTC; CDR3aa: CASSLRGQGGRETQYF
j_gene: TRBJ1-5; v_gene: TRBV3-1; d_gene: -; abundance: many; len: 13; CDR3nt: TGTGCCAGCAGCCAAGATGGCAATCAGCCCCAGCATTTT; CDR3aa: CASSQDGNQPQHF
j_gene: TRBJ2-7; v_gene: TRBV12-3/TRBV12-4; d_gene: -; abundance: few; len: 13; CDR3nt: TGTGCCAGCAGTCAGACTAGTATCCACGAGCAGTACTTC; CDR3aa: CASSQTSIHEQYF
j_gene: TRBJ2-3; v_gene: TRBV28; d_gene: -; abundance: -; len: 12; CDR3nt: TGTGCCAGCAGTTTATCCCCAGATACGCAGTATTTT; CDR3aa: CASSLSPDTQYF
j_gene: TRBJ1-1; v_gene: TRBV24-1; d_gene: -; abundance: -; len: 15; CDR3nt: TGTGCCACCAGTGATTGGCTAGGACAGCACACTGAAGCTTTCTTT; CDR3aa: CATSDWLGQHTEAFF
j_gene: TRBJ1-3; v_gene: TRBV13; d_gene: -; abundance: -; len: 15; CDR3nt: TGTGCCAGCAGCTTAGGAGGGAGCACTGGAAACACCATATATTTT; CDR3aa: CASSLGGSTGNTIYF
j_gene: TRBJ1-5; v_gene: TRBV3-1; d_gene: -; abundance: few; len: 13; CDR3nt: TGTGCCAGCAGCCAACGGGAAAATCAGCCCCAGCATTTT; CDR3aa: CASSQRENQPQHF
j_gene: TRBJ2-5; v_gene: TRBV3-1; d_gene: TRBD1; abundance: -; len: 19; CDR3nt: TGTGCCAGCAGCCAACAAGTTGAGCGGGACAGGGTTGACCAAGAGACCCAGTACTTC; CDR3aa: CASSQQVERDRVDQETQYF
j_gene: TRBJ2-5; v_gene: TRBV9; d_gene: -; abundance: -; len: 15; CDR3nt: TGTGCCAGCAGCGTAGGACCCACTGGAGGAGAGACCCAGTACTTC; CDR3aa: CASSVGPTGGETQYF
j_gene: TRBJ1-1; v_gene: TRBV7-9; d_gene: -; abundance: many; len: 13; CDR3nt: TGTGCCAGCAGACCCTCGAGGGTCCCTGAAGCTTTCTTT; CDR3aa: CASRPSRVPEAFF
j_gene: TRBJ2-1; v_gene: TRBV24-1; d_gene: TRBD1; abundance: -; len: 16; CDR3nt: TGTGCCACCAGTGATTTTCGCGGGACAGGGGGGGTTGAGCAGTTCTTC; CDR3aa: CATSDFRGTGGVEQFF
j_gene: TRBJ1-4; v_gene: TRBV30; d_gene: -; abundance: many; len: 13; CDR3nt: TGTGCCTGGAGTGTACTCGCCGGTGAAAAACTGTTTTTT; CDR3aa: CAWSVLAGEKLFF
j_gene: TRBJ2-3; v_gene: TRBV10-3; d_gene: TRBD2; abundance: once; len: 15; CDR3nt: TGTGCCATCAGTGACACTAGCGGGAGCACAGATACGCAGTATTTT; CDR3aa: CAISDTSGSTDTQYF
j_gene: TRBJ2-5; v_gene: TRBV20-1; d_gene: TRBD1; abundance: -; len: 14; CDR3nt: TGCAGTGCTTCAGGACAGGGCACTCAAGAGACCCAGTACTTC; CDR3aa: CSASGQGTQETQYF
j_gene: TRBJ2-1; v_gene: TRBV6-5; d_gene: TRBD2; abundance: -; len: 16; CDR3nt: TGTGCCAGCAGTTACTCTGGGACTAGCGTATACAATGAGCAGTTCTTC; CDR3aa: CASSYSGTSVYNEQFF
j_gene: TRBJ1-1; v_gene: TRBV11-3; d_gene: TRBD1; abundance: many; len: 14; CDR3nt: TGTGCCAGCAGCTCGGGACAGGGTTTCACTGAAGCTTTCTTT; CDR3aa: CASSSGQGFTEAFF
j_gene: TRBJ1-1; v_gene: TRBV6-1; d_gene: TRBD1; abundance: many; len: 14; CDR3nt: TGTGCCAGCAGTACCCGGACAGGGCTCGAGGGGGCTTTCTTT; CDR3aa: CASSTRTGLEGAFF
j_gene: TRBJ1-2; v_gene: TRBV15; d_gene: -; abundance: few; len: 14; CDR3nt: TGTGCCACCAGCAGAGAGAGAGGGAACTATGGCTACACCTTC; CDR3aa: CATSRERGNYGYTF
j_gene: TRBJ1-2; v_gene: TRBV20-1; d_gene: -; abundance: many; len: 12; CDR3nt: TGCAGTGCTAGCAACGAGGACTATGGCTACACCTTC; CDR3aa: CSASNEDYGYTF
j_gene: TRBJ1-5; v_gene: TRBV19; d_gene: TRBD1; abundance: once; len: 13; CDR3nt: TGTGCCAGTAGTATCAGGGGGGACGAGCCCCAGCATTTT; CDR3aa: CASSIRGDEPQHF
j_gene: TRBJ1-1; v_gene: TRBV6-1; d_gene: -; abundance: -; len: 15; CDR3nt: TGTGCCAGCAGTGAAGGAGTGTCAGACAACACTGAAGCCTTCTTT; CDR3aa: CASSEGVSDNTEAFF
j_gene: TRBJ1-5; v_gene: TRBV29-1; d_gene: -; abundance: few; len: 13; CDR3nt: TGCAGCGCCTTGACAGCTAGCAATCAGCCCCAGCATTTT; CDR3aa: CSALTASNQPQHF
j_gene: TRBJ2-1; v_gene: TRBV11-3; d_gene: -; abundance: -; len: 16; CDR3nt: TGTGCCAGCAGCTTAGACCCGATGAGCGGTTACAATGAGCAGTTCTTC; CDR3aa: CASSLDPMSGYNEQFF
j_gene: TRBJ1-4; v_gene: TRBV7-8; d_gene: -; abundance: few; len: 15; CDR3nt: TGTGCCAGCAGTAGTAAAAGTGGGGCTAATGAAAAACTGTTTTTT; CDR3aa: CASSSKSGANEKLFF
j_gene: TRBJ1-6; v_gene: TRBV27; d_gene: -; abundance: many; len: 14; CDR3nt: TGTGCCAGCAGTTTACAGGGGATTTATTCACCCCTCCACTTT; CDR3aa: CASSLQGIYSPLHF
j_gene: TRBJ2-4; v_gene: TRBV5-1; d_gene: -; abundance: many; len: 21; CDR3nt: TGCGCCAGCAGCGCGAATTTGGCAGGACAGAGATCTGTTCGGGCCAAAAACATTCAGTACTTC; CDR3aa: CASSANLAGQRSVRAKNIQYF
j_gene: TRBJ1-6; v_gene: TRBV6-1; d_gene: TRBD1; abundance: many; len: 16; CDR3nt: TGTGCCAGCAGCTACGACAGGGAAAGGCTTGGGTCACCCCTCCACTTT; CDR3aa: CASSYDRERLGSPLHF
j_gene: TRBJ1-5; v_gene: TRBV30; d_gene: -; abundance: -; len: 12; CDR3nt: TGTGCCTGGAGTCTCTACGGCGGGGGCAAGCATTTT; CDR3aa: CAWSLYGGGKHF